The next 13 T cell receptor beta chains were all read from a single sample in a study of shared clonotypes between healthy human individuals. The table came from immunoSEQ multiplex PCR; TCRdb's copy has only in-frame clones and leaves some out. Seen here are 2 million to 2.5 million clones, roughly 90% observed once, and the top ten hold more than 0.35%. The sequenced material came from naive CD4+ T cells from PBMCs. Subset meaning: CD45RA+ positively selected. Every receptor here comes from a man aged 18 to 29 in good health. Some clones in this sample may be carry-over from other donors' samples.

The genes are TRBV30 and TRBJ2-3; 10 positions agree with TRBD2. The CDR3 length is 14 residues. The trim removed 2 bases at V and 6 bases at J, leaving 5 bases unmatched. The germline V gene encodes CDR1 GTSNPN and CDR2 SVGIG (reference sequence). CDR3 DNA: TGTGCCTGGAGTCCTAGCGGGAGCGGCGATACGCAGTATTTT. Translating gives CAWSPSGSGDTQYF.

The CDR3: CASNRGAGEKLFF. Written as DNA, the CDR3 is TGTGCCAGTAACCGGGGGGCCGGTGAAAAACTGTTTTTT. The chain links TRBV25-1 to TRBJ1-4; tentative D call: TRBD1 (6 bases). The germline gives CDR1 MGHDK, CDR2 SYGVNS. The CDR3 consists of 13 residues. Trimming cost V 9 bases and J 7 bases, with 15 bases left between them.

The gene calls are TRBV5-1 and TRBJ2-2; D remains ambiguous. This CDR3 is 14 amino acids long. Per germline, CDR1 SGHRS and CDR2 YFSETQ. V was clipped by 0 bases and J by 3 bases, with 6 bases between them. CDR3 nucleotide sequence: TGCGCCAGCAGCTTGGGCAGTGACACCGGGGAGCTGTTTTTT. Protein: CASSLGSDTGELFF.

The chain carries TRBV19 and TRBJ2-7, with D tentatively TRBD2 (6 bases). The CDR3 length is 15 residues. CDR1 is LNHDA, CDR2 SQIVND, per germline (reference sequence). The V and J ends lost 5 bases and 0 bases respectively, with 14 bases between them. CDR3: CASSPGSGRSYEQYF. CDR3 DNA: TGTGCCAGTAGTCCGGGGAGCGGGCGCTCCTACGAGCAGTACTTC.

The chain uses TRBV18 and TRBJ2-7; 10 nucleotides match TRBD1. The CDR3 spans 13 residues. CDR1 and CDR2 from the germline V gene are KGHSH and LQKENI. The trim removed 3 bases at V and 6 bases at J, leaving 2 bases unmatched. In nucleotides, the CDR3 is TGTGCCAGCTCACCGAGGGACAGGGGCGAGCAGTACTTC. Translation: CASSPRDRGEQYF.

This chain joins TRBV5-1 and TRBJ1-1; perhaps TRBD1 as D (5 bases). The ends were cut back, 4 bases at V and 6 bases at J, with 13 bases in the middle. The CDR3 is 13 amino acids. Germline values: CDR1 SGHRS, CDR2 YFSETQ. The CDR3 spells CASSPDRGSEAFF. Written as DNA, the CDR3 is TGCGCCAGCAGCCCGGATAGGGGTTCTGAAGCTTTCTTT. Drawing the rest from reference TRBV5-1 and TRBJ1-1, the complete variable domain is KAGVTQTPRYLIKTRGQQVTLSCSPISGHRSVSWYQQTPGQGLQFLFEYFSETQRNKGNFPGRFSGRQFSNSRSEMNVSTLELGDSALYLCASSPDRGSEAFFGQGTRLTVV.

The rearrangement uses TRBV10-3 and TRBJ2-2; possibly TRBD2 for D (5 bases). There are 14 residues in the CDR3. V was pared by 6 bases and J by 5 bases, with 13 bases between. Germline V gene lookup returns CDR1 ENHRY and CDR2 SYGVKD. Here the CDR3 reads CAISPAPGTGELFF. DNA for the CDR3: TGTGCCATCAGCCCTGCTCCGGGGACCGGGGAGCTGTTTTTT.

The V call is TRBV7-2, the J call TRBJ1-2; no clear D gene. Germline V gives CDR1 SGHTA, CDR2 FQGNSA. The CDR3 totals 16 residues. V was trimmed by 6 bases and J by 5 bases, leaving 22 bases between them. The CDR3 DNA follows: TGTGCCAGCAGTTCCCTCTGGGGTCGACGTCCTTATGGCTACACCTTC. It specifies CASSSLWGRRPYGYTF.

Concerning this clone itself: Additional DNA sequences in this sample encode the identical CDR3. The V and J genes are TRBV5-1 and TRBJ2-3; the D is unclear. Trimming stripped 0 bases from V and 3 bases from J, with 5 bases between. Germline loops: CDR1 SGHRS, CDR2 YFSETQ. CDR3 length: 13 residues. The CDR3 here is CASSLASTDTQYF. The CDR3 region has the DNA TGCGCCAGCAGCTTGGCCTCAACAGATACGCAGTATTTT.

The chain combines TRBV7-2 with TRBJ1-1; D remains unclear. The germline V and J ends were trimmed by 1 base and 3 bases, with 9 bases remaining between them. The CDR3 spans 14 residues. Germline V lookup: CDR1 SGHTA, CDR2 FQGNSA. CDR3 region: CASSLGGYYTEAFF. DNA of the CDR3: TGTGCCAGCAGCTTAGGGGGTTATTACACTGAAGCTTTCTTT.

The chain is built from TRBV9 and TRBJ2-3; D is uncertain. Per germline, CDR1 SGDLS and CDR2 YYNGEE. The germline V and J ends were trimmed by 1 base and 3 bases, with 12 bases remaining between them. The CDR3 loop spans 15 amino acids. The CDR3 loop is CASSVLGAATDTQYF. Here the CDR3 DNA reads TGTGCCAGCAGCGTATTAGGAGCCGCTACAGATACGCAGTATTTT.

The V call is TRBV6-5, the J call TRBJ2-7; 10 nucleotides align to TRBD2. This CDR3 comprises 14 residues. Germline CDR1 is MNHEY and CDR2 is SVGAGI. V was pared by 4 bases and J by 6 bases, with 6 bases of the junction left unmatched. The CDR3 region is CASSSLAGVGEQYF. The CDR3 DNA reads TGTGCCAGCAGTTCCCTAGCGGGAGTCGGCGAGCAGTACTTC.

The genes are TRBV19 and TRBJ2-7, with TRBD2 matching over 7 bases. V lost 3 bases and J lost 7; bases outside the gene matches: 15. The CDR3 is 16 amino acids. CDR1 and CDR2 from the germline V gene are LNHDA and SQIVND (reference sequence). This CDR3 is CASSMFSGPLQSEQYF. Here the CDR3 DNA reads TGTGCCAGTAGTATGTTTAGCGGGCCCTTGCAATCTGAGCAGTACTTC.